This T cell receptor (beta chain) appears in the sequencing data of a study of neurological immune-mediated disorders. This clonotype was detected many times. TCRdb re-derived calls from the 5' RACE reads in MiXCR, one entry per CDR3 protein. The sample yields about 58,000 distinct CDR3 sequences, less than 2.5% seen once. This CDR3 region has 14 residues. The germline V gene has CDR1 SGHTA and CDR2 FQGNSA. Trimming stripped 5 bases from V and 0 bases from J, with 9 bases between. Sequencing input: PBMCs. The source of this sequence is a man aged 50 to 60 with multiple sclerosis. The chain links TRBV7-2 to TRBJ2-3; D is undetermined. As DNA, the CDR3 is TGTGCCAGCAGCACCTATACTAGCACAGATACGCAGTATTTT. Translation: CASSTYTSTDTQYF.